This entry is about one T cell receptor beta chain. Its antigen is still unknown. The conserved phenylalanine or tryptophan normally closing the CDR3 is absent here, so this likely arose from a read error. No DNA is shown, since the ends of the CDR3 on it are uncertain; the CDR3 is the one TCRdb lists. The data were taken from a study of T cells in Graves' hyperthyroidism and ophthalmopathy. Points from the study as a whole: Blood held most thyroid clonotypes expanded above 0.001 frequency. Ophthalmopathy was told apart from stable hyperthyroidism by a 13 V-J model.

It was uncontrolled infection, other autoimmune disease, pregnancy or lactation that excluded patients. Diagnosing involved the use of clinical symptoms, serum thyroxine and TRAb, thyroid ultrasound and orbital computed tomography. From its first to its last residue, the CDR3 has 9 amino acids. From germline, CDR1 is SNHLY and CDR2 FYNNEI. The CDR3 regions of TCR beta were amplified from RNA transcripts. The primer set for the first-round RT-PCR of the TCR CDR3 was HTBI. TCRdb analysed the multiplex PCR reads with MiXCR anew, one entry per CDR3 protein. The sample holds 660,000 or so distinct CDR3 sequences, 45% seen once.

This clonotype was sampled from an adult man with Graves' disease, either hyperthyroidism or ophthalmopathy (not recorded which). Sequenced sample: peripheral blood or thyroid tissue (not recorded which). The gene calls are TRBV2 and TRBJ1-4; the D call in the table, TRBD1, was not verified against the DNA. CDR3 amino acids: CASSEQGYN.